These T cell receptor delta chains were read from a single sample in a study of Vδ1+ human thymocytes. TCRdb re-called the multiplex PCR reads using CATT. The sample carries about 75,000 delta-chain clones, 30% to 40% recorded once. Sample: Vdelta1+ gamma-delta thymocytes from the thymus. The receptor source for this set is a boy in the first two years of life who had congenital heart surgery. Both conserved end residues are part of each CDR3. A D gene is named only where the DNA matches it firmly. Rows give clone size only sometimes, using once, few, many, or a class for an expanded clone.

d_call,j_call,clone_size,v_call,cdr3_nt,cdr3_aa
-,TRDJ1,few,TRDV1,TGTGCTCTTGGGGACTTACGTTGGTCCTGGGGACTACAGTACACCGATAAACTCATCTTT,CALGDLRWSWGLQYTDKLIF
TRDD3,TRDJ1,-,TRDV1,TGTGCTCTTGGGGGCCGTGTGACGTCCTACGCTGTTACTGGGGGATACGGGGGCACCGATAAACTCATCTTT,CALGGRVTSYAVTGGYGGTDKLIF
-,TRDJ1,-,TRDV1,TGTGCTCTTGGGGAACCCGGCCTTCCCCCTGGTGGGGGACCCTACACCGATAAACTCATCTTT,CALGEPGLPPGGGPYTDKLIF
-,TRDJ1,-,TRDV1,TGTGCTCTTGGGGATCCCAAGGTGTTCTGGGGACGGTACACCGATAAACTCATCTTT,CALGDPKVFWGRYTDKLIF
TRDD3,TRDJ1,-,TRDV1,TGTGCTCTTGGGGAAGTCCATGGAAGGGGGATACGCATCGCCGATAAACTCATCTTT,CALGEVHGRGIRIADKLIF
TRDD3,TRDJ1,few,TRDV1,TGTGCTCTTGGGGAAAAGCCTCCCCCTGAGGACCTTGGGGGATACACCGATAAACTCATCTTT,CALGEKPPPEDLGGYTDKLIF
TRDD3,TRDJ1,-,TRDV1,TGTGCTCTTGGGGCCCGGTGGGAGGTACTGGGGGACCAGTACACCGATAAACTCATCTTT,CALGARWEVLGDQYTDKLIF
TRDD3,TRDJ1,-,TRDV1,TGTGCTCTTGGGGACCGGATACGTGGACCAAACACCGATAAACTCATCTTT,CALGDRIRGPNTDKLIF
TRDD3,TRDJ1,-,TRDV1,TGTGCTCTTGACGGGCATCCCACGACTGGGGATCGACGGTACACCGATAAACTCATCTTT,CALDGHPTTGDRRYTDKLIF
TRDD3,TRDJ1,few,TRDV1,TGTGCTCTTGGGACCCACTTCCCGGGGATACTGGGGGATACCGATAAACTCATCTTT,CALGTHFPGILGDTDKLIF
TRDD3,TRDJ1,-,TRDV1,TGTGCTCTTGGGGAATCTAACCCGTTTAGTAGCCAAAATCCGTTCCTTACTGGGGGATACACCGATAAACTCATCTTT,CALGESNPFSSQNPFLTGGYTDKLIF
-,TRDJ1,few,TRDV1,TGTGCTCTTGGGGGCAAGGAGGCCTGCGTCCTGTACACCGATAAACTCATCTTT,CALGGKEACVLYTDKLIF
TRDD3,TRDJ1,-,TRDV1,TGTGCTCTTGGGGAACGTCTCCTAGTTCCTGGGGGATACAAGGGTCTTACCACCGATAAACTCATCTTT,CALGERLLVPGGYKGLTTDKLIF
-,TRDJ1,-,TRDV1,TGTGCTCTTGGGAAAGGATCCTGCAACACCGGGAAGTACACCGATAAACTCATCTTT,CALGKGSCNTGKYTDKLIF
-,TRDJ1,-,TRDV1,TGTGCTCTTGGGGAACTTAAACCCTACATGACACTTGTCCCTTACCTTAAACTCATCTTT,CALGELKPYMTLVPYLKLIF
TRDD3,TRDJ1,few,TRDV1,TGTGCTCTTGGGAGCCCTACCTACTGGGGGATACAAGAGCCATCCGATAAACTCATCTTT,CALGSPTYWGIQEPSDKLIF
TRDD3,TRDJ1,-,TRDV2,TGTGCCTGTGATTTCAGAATGGGGGATCTTAAAAGAAAACCGTACACCGATAAACTCATCTTT,CACDFRMGDLKRKPYTDKLIF
-,TRDJ1,-,TRDV2,TGTGCCTGTGTAGGCGACCGTGATGAGTGCGATAAACTCATCTTT,CACVGDRDECDKLIF
TRDD3,TRDJ1,-,TRDV3,TGTGCCTTTACCCTTCCTACCCCGTACTGGGGGATACGTTGGGGTGACACCGATAAACTCATCTTT,CAFTLPTPYWGIRWGDTDKLIF
-,TRDJ1,-,TRDV1,TGTGCTCTTGGGGAACTATACCTGGAGGTAGGGGGACCCGATAAACTCATCTTT,CALGELYLEVGGPDKLIF
TRDD3,TRDJ1,-,TRDV1,TGTGCTCTTGGGGAGTCCTTAGGACTCGGGGGATACGTGGACACCGATAAACTCATCTTT,CALGESLGLGGYVDTDKLIF
-,TRDJ1,-,TRDV1,TGTGCTCTTGGGGCGCGATACACCGATAAACTCATCTTT,CALGARYTDKLIF
TRDD3,TRDJ1,-,TRDV1,TGTGCTCTTGGGGAACTAGGAGAAGACCCCAACCCAGTACTGGGGGATGGGGACTTTAACACCGATAAACTCATCTTT,CALGELGEDPNPVLGDGDFNTDKLIF
TRDD3,TRDJ1,few,TRDV1,TGTGCTCTTGGGGAACCTACAAATACACCAAGCTCCTACATAATTTACTGGGGGATAAGAGGTACCGATAAACTCATCTTT,CALGEPTNTPSSYIIYWGIRGTDKLIF
TRDD3,TRDJ1,-,TRDV1,TGTGCTCTTGGGGAACAGGGGTGGGGGATACCCACCGATAAACTCATCTTT,CALGEQGWGIPTDKLIF
-,TRDJ1,few,TRDV1,TGTGCTCTTGGGGAACCCCCCCTACCGTCTGGGAGCTACACCGATAAACTCATCTTT,CALGEPPLPSGSYTDKLIF
TRDD3,TRDJ1,few,TRDV1,TGTGCTCTTGGGCCTATTCCTACTGGGGGATCCTGGCCCACGTACACCGATAAACTCATCTTT,CALGPIPTGGSWPTYTDKLIF
TRDD3,TRDJ1,few,TRDV1,TGTGCTCTTGGGGAAAATCCCTACTGGGGGACCACCGATAAACTCATCTTT,CALGENPYWGTTDKLIF
TRDD3,TRDJ1,few,TRDV2,TGTGCCTGTGACACCCTGGGGGATAGCGGGCACCGTTTAAAAAACCTAACCTACACCGATAAACTCATCTTT,CACDTLGDSGHRLKNLTYTDKLIF